The TCR beta chain described here comes from a study of cytomegalovirus exposure and HLA in healthy donors (dated by TCRdb to 2017 to 2019). Describing the broader study: An earlier analysis of several hundred of the donors reported 276 Gb of sequence data and 95 million to 120 million unique TCR beta sequences obtained from around 180 million T cells. The number of typed donors differed by locus: about 629-640 for A, B, C, DRB1 and DQB1; approximately 530 for DQA1; over 600 for DPA1; and about 450 for DPB1. Several DR-DQ haplotypes were treated as single units for association and clustering because of strong linkage in the cohort. Rather than drawing on any new phenotypic data, the later analysis identified candidate immune exposures from TCR beta sequences and the way those sequences occurred across donors. Genome-wide SNP genotypes for about three fifths of the roughly 670 donors were used in a later genetic analysis, which treated that subset as a discovery cohort. An earlier analysis of fewer than 700 of the donors applied high-throughput TCR beta sequencing to assess whether each TCR beta V gene segment acted as functional or pseudogenic. Of the roughly 400 genotyped donors, approximately 83% fell in the genetic ancestry cluster associated with self-reported Caucasian donors. The study combined high-throughput TCR immunosequencing, statistical association of individual TCRs with disease status, and machine learning to predict cytomegalovirus infection status. Donor age, sex, ethnicity and CMV serostatus were collected together with the repertoire data. On average, around 240,000 unique TCR beta nucleotide sequences were sequenced per donor among some 430 genotyped donors of the cohort, with roughly 18% of those sequences being non-productive. A later analysis re-examined previously published TCR beta repertoires from roughly 650 donors and added high-resolution HLA genotyping to investigate patterns of TCR occurrence. Class I and class II HLA loci were covered by the typing at four-digit resolution. An early release covering some 640 HLA-typed donors comprised about 310 gigabases of sequencing data and tens of millions of unique TCR sequences. The T cell repertoires of several hundred subjects were profiled by immunosequencing and related to cytomegalovirus serostatus. Besides the first cohort of hundreds of subjects, a separate validation cohort made up of about 120 different subjects was used. The study aimed to test whether cataloging public T cell receptors could reveal signatures of past pathogen exposure. All discovery cohort repertoires had been generated on a single sequencing platform. Broad study findings and their caveats: In a later genetic analysis, fewer N-insertions in productive TCRs were reported among donors in an Asian-associated ancestry cluster than the roughly 710-donor mean. For the cohort, immune exposure information was limited to CMV serostatus. In the study, some 180 TCR beta chains were listed as associated with cytomegalovirus. In a later analysis, the rate of TCR association differed among HLA loci, with DRB1 alleles having the most associated TCRs and HLA-C alleles having the fewest. While some public TCRs were present in many individuals, most TCR sequences turned up only very rarely across donors. In a later genetic analysis, a missense DCLRE1C variant was associated with V-gene and J-gene trimming of TCR beta chains, and the association was replicated in an independent cohort. In vitro tests confirmed that a few of the cytomegalovirus-associated TCR beta chains recognize cytomegalovirus antigens. Assigning TCR associations to individual alleles was difficult when HLA alleles, especially DR and DQ, strongly co-occurred. Because counts were too low, fewer than 20 rarely observed V segments, including chromosome 9 orphons, were excluded from the earlier analysis of 500 to 700 of the donors. According to the authors, the approach could potentially be generalized to other disease states and immunological phenotypes. Because the 87-base-pair reads could not distinguish some IMGT-functional V segments, including TRBV6-2 and TRBV6-3, those segments were excluded. A later analysis reported that several top co-occurrence clusters appeared linked to parvovirus B19, influenza, CMV and Epstein-Barr virus. Broadly in line with IMGT annotations, most TCR beta V segments showed up in productive rearrangements about 87% or about 30% of the time in an earlier analysis of 587 of the donors. A group of highly shared sequence variants was considered likely to be a technical artifact of the sequencing pipeline. A further reported finding was that TCR beta sequences accurately predicted the HLA-A and HLA-B alleles for most subjects in the first cohort. This cohort had only TCR beta chains sequenced, and the lack of alpha or paired-chain data limited which features could be detected. The classifier was reported to diagnose cytomegalovirus status with high specificity and sensitivity in both the original cohort and the validation cohort. In a later analysis, most CMV-associated TCR beta chains were found to appear HLA-restricted, with HLA associations seemingly driven largely by CMV exposure. Because HLA typing was missing for some donors at each locus, association tests included only the typed subset. Presence/absence analyses assumed roughly uniform sequencing depth across donors, an assumption that may not hold. In a later analysis, HLA-associated TCR beta chains were found to be more clonally expanded and to have lower generation probabilities than equally common non-associated chains. In a later analysis, around 17,000 TCR beta sequences were associated with specific HLA alleles at a false discovery rate of 0.05. Linkage disequilibrium might explain the correlated functional status among segregating V segments, but an unknown experimental factor could not be ruled out.

The CDR3 spans 14 residues, from the cysteine through the phenylalanine. Only CDR3 DNA is held: 42 bases, read in frame from base 1. Between the V and J ends, shortened by 4 bases and 3 bases respectively, the junction contains 9 bases. CDR1 is given as SEHNR and CDR2 as FQNEAQ, both from the germline V gene (reference sequence). With respect to this clone: It has no known antigen specificity. No quality values exist for individual bases; no much larger clone is one base distant.

The cohort comprised around 700 healthy bone marrow donors. At the time of sampling, all cohort members were nominally healthy, though unrecorded immune exposures were likely present. The donor tested CMV seropositive and was one of the 289 seropositive cohort members. Each donor provided a peripheral blood sample, and peripheral blood mononuclear cells were used for TCR beta sequencing. The Qiagen DNeasy Blood Extraction Kit was used to extract genomic DNA from the blood cell samples. Library method: the immunoSEQ multiplex PCR assay. For the multiplex PCR, a mixture combining 60 forward primers for TCR Vbeta segments and 13 reverse primers for TCR Jbeta segments was used. Amplification of the CDR3 region of rearranged TCR beta genes was performed with a multiplex PCR assay on genomic DNA. The amplified TCR beta libraries were sequenced on the Illumina HiSeq System as 87-base-pair reads. Per the authors' processing: In a later analysis, 80 million or so unique TCR beta chains were counted across the roughly 670 repertoires, and roughly 10 million of these chains were shared by at least two donors. A nearest-neighbor algorithm error-corrected the raw reads and collapsed the reads into unique sequences, merging closely related sequences to remove PCR and sequencing errors. V, D and J gene segments were assigned by aligning CDR3 sequences to IMGT reference sequences. For a sequence to be retained, a match of at least six nucleotides was required to both a V gene segment and a J gene segment. Rearrangements were called productive when the CDR3 lacked stop codons and stayed in frame with V and J; all others were non-productive. Following IMGT convention, CDR3 was defined as the stretch from the second conserved V-encoded cysteine to the conserved J-encoded phenylalanine. In an earlier analysis of more than 550 of the donors, sequences lacking an unambiguous match to a single V gene segment were excluded. An earlier analysis of fewer than 750 of the donors classified V segments as functional when productive rearrangements were above 56.7% and as segregating when the standard deviation between donors was above 5%. A statistical classification framework was built to diagnose cytomegalovirus status from the catalog of TCR beta chain sequences. A later analysis assigned V and J genes by comparing TCR nucleotide sequences with IMGT/GENE-DB human TR gene sequences. A later analysis assigned CDR3 sequences and most-parsimonious VDJ recombination scenarios with the TCRdist pipeline. In a later analysis, every TCR beta chain was defined by the combination of its CDR3 amino acid sequence and its V-gene family, and reads without a unique V-gene family were dropped. To address suspected cross-contamination and a sequencing artifact, a later analysis removed under 600 highly shared, low-generation-probability nucleotide sequences. In a later analysis, a clonal expansion index for each public chain was calculated from normalized within-repertoire ranks of inferred template counts. Generation probabilities in a later analysis came from a VDJ recombination model fitted to out-of-frame rearrangements, and those results were checked against IGoR. In a later analysis, hypergeometric tests were used to score TCR-TCR, TCR-HLA and TCR-CMV co-occurrence, with a repertoire-size bias correction applied to TCR pairs. In a later analysis, false discovery rates were estimated by permuting HLA or CMV assignments 20 times. A later analysis grouped co-occurring TCRs with DBSCAN, adding TCRdist sequence similarity when clustering within HLA-allele-positive subsets. Repertoires with fewer than 30,000 or more than 120,000 public chains, plus five repertoires with anomalous nucleotide sharing, were excluded from co-occurrence clustering. Drawn from immuneACCESS, this table holds only the in-frame rearrangements with V and J called that TCRdb kept. Clones are partly lost; checked studies trace under half to an unresolved V gene and leave the rest unexplained. That table supplies the V and J calls and clone size; D and trimming were determined from the DNA. This sample lists 100,000 to 150,000 clones; 73% were detected once. Less than 5% of the sample goes to the ten largest clones.

The sample was PBMCs. This sequence uses TRBV7-9 and TRBJ1-4, with the D gene call left open. The sequence was collected from a man aged 55 to 70 in good health and CMV-seropositive. In nucleotide form, the sequence is TGTGCCAGCAGCTCCCGGGTCTCTAATGAAAAACTGTTTTTT. This translates into CASSSRVSNEKLFF.